The sample holds a few counts of the clone carrying this TCR beta chain. No antigen is known for it. Preparing the TCRbeta library involved the use of unique molecular identifiers. TCRdb independently ran MiXCR on the PCR reads; one entry per CDR3 protein. The sample lists almost 600,000 distinct CDR3 sequences, 27% occurring once. These data come from a study of T-cell reconstitution after alpha-beta-depleted transplantation in children. Regarding the study as a whole: One year after transplant, T-cell counts and diversity came mostly from newly produced T cells. Reportedly, alpha-beta T cells present about two months post-transplant originated from several hundred expanded clones of graft origin. Surviving recipient T cells and thymic progenitors accounted for the high day-60 TCRbeta diversity observed in some patients.

The CDR3 covers 12 residues. The V gene end was trimmed by 3 bases and the J gene end by 8 bases; junction bases not matched to a gene: 1. Sequenced here: PBMCs, sampled before TCRalphabeta/CD19-depleted stem cell transplant. This receptor was obtained from a boy younger than two with Wiskott-Aldrich syndrome, due to receive a stem cell transplant. The chain combines TRBV12-3 or TRBV12-4 with TRBJ1-5; 7 bases are shared with TRBD1. The CDR3 region is CASSFRGEPQHF. As DNA, the CDR3 is TGTGCCAGCAGTTTCAGGGGGGAGCCCCAGCATTTT.